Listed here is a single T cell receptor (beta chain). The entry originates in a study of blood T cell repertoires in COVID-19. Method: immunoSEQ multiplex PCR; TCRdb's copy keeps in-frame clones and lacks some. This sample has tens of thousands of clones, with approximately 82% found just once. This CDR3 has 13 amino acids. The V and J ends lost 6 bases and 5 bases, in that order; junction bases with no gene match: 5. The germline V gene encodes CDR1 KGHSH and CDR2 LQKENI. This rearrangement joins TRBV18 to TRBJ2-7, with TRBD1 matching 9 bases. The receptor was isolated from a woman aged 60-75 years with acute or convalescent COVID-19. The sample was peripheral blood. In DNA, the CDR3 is TGTGCCAGCTCCCTCAGGACAGGGGACGAGCAGTACTTC. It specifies CASSLRTGDEQYF.